This record concerns one T cell receptor beta chain sequence. The junction shows a germline mismatch at one end, possibly a read error. Using a J-beta primer mix together with a sample-barcoded 5' primer, a second PCR was run for roughly 6 to 11 cycles. TCRdb analysed the 5' RACE reads with MiXCR anew, one entry per CDR3 protein. The table lists 850,000 to 1,000,000 distinct CDR3 sequences, about 51% of them singletons. This specimen comes from a study of blood T cells in healthy people across ages. Looked up from germline, CDR1 is SGHRS and CDR2 is YFSETQ. CDR3 length equals 16 residues. The V gene is TRBV5-1, the J gene TRBJ1-2, with 7 bases aligning to TRBD1. This clonotype originated in a woman in her sixties or seventies in good health. Sequencing was done on a sample of blood. The CDR3 DNA reads as TGCGCCAGTAGCTTGACTGTGACAGGGTTCAACTATGGCTACACCTTC. The encoded protein is CASSLTVTGFNYGYTF.